This TCR beta chain was sequenced during a study of cytomegalovirus exposure and HLA in healthy donors. Study conclusions and caveats: Sequencing likely generated an artifact that appeared as a cluster of highly shared sequence variants.

Germline V gene sequence: CDR1 SEHNR, CDR2 FQNEAQ (reference sequence). The CDR3 is 14 amino acids. Between the trimmed V and J ends, which lost 4 bases and 7 bases, there was a span of 16 bases. This cohort consisted of healthy bone marrow donors. Despite likely unrecorded immune exposures, the donors were nominally healthy at the time of sampling. Comments on this clone: Antigen: not known.

Both 60 Vbeta primers and 13 Jbeta primers went into the PCR. Original processing notes: Among the unique TCR beta chains that a later analysis counted, about 84 million in all, 10 million to 14 million were shared. This table comes from immunoSEQ multiplex PCR, and its TCRdb copy is limited to in-frame clones, with some not included. V and J calls and clone size are as listed in that table; D and trimming were resolved from the DNA. The data hold around 180,000 clones, with more than 70% observed a single time. The chain combines TRBV7-9 with TRBJ1-2; unclear D gene. The origin of this receptor is a girl under 18 in good health and CMV-seronegative. Sequenced material: PBMCs. This chain's CDR3 is CASSSSGGSLGYTF. The DNA of the CDR3 is TGTGCCAGCAGCTCGAGTGGAGGGTCACTTGGCTACACCTTC.